The 12 T cell receptor beta chains listed next were all sequenced from one sample in a study of blood T cell repertoires in COVID-19. Only in-frame clones appear in the TCRdb table, and some are missing; sequencing was by immunoSEQ multiplex PCR. The sample holds some 150,000 clones, about 86% seen once. Sequencing used peripheral blood. These TCRs come from a woman aged 80 or over with acute or convalescent COVID-19.

The chain combines TRBV4-2 with TRBJ2-2; 12 bases are a match to TRBD2. The trim removed 0 bases at V and 6 bases at J, leaving 11 bases unmatched. Per germline, CDR1 LGHNA and CDR2 YNFKEQ. The CDR3 is made up of 19 amino acids. The CDR3 is CASSQDSGLASGGAGELFF. The DNA of the CDR3 is TGTGCCAGCAGCCAAGATTCGGGGTTGGCTAGCGGGGGGGCCGGGGAGCTGTTTTTT.

The chain is built from TRBV5-6 and TRBJ1-3; D unresolved. Between the trimmed V and J ends, which lost 2 bases and 8 bases, there was a span of 11 bases. Per germline, CDR1 SGHDT and CDR2 YYEEEE. CDR3 length: 13 amino acids. The CDR3 protein is CASSFGERDTIYF. The CDR3 nucleotides are TGTGCCAGCAGCTTCGGGGAAAGGGACACCATATATTTT.

The chain carries TRBV4-2 and TRBJ1-4, with TRBD1 matching over 7 bases. Germline loops: CDR1 LGHNA, CDR2 YNFKEQ. The CDR3 has 15 residues. The V and J ends lost 3 bases and 8 bases, in that order; junction bases with no gene match: 9. The CDR3 coding sequence is TGTGCCAGCAGCCATCCCGGGACAGTCAACGAAAAACTGTTTTTT. It codes for CASSHPGTVNEKLFF.

The chain uses TRBV11-2 and TRBJ2-5, with TRBD2 matching 14 bases. V gave up 5 bases and J gave up 2 bases; unmatched junction bases: 10. CDR1 and CDR2 from the germline V gene are SGHAT and FQNNGV. CDR3 length: 18 residues. CDR3 loop: CASSPWTSGGLYQETQYF. The CDR3 nucleotides read TGTGCCAGCAGCCCCTGGACTAGCGGGGGGCTCTATCAAGAGACCCAGTACTTC.

The chain carries TRBV29-1 and TRBJ1-1, with a tentative D call TRBD1 (6 bases). V lost 5 bases and J 5 bases, leaving 18 bases between the germline ends. Germline V gene data show CDR1 as SQVTM and CDR2 as ANQGSEA. CDR3 size: 14 residues. The CDR3: CSVQRGGFATEAFF. In nucleotides, the CDR3 is TGCAGCGTTCAAAGGGGGGGGTTCGCGACTGAAGCTTTCTTT. Complete variable domain (other parts from reference TRBV29-1 and TRBJ1-1): SAVISQKPSRDICQRGTSLTIQCQVDSQVTMMFWYRQQPGQSLTLIATANQGSEATYESGFVIDKFPISRPNLTFSTLTVSNMSPEDSSIYLCSVQRGGFATEAFFGQGTRLTVV.

The chain combines TRBV9 with TRBJ1-6, with D perhaps TRBD1 (6 bases). Germline lookup yields CDR1 SGDLS and CDR2 YYNGEE. This CDR3 spans 14 amino acids. With 1 base removed from V and 13 bases from J, the gap between germline ends came to 15 bases. The DNA of the CDR3 is TGTGCCAGCAGCGTAAATTTCGGTCAGGGGCCCCTCCACTTT. This translates into CASSVNFGQGPLHF.

The V and J genes are TRBV27 and TRBJ2-7; no clear D. This CDR3 has 13 amino acids. V was trimmed by 1 base and J by 3 bases, leaving 7 bases between them. Germline lookup yields CDR1 MNHEY and CDR2 SMNVEV (reference sequence). CDR3 in amino acids: CASSLFRSYEQYF. DNA of the CDR3: TGTGCCAGCAGTTTATTTAGGAGCTACGAGCAGTACTTC.

The chain uses TRBV25-1 and TRBJ1-4; TRBD1 is a possible D gene (5 bases). The CDR3 extends over 15 amino acids. V lost 5 bases and J lost 5, with 15 bases in between. Germline-derived CDR1 and CDR2 are MGHDK and SYGVNS. In DNA, the CDR3 is TGTGCCAGCAGTCGGGTCGGGGGTCTCAATGAAAAACTGTTTTTT. As protein: CASSRVGGLNEKLFF.

The rearrangement uses TRBV14 and TRBJ2-7, with D hard to call. Per germline, CDR1 SGHDN and CDR2 FVKESK. This CDR3 region has 11 residues. V was shortened by 3 bases and J by 9 bases, with 9 bases between the two germline ends. The CDR3 DNA is TGTGCCAGCAGCCAGGAGATGGTGCAGTACTTC. Translation gives CASSQEMVQYF. Together with reference TRBV14 and TRBJ2-7, the CDR3 gives the full variable domain: EAGVTQFPSHSVIEKGQTVTLRCDPISGHDNLYWYRRVMGKEIKFLLHFVKESKQDESGMPNNRFLAERTGGTYSTLKVQPAELEDSGVYFCASSQEMVQYFGPGTRLTVT.

This CDR3 is CASSAGQQTEKLFF. The CDR3 coding sequence is TGTGCCAGCAGCGCGGGACAGCAGACTGAAAAACTGTTTTTT. The genes are TRBV6-5 and TRBJ1-4; 7 bases match TRBD1. The J segment lost 7 bases and the V segment lost 6 bases, leaving 8 bases of the junction unmatched. The CDR3 loop spans 14 amino acids. Germline V gene sequence: CDR1 MNHEY, CDR2 SVGAGI.

This clone is a singleton in its sample. The rearrangement links TRBV7-8 to TRBJ1-5; D uncertain. The ends were cut back, 1 base at V and 0 bases at J, with 7 bases in the middle. The germline V gene has CDR1 SGHVS and CDR2 FQNEAQ. This CDR3 has 15 residues. The CDR3 loop reads CASSLVSNSNQPQHF. As DNA, the CDR3 is TGTGCCAGCAGCTTAGTGTCAAATAGCAATCAGCCCCAGCATTTT.

The chain combines TRBV7-9 with TRBJ1-4; 9 bases map to TRBD1. This CDR3 spans 13 amino acids. After removal of 6 bases from V and 8 bases from J, the junction contained 4 bases not matched to a gene. Germline V lookup: CDR1 SEHNR, CDR2 FQNEAQ (reference sequence). CDR3 in DNA: TGTGCCAGCAGACAGGGGGCCCGGGAAAAACTGTTTTTT. Protein sequence: CASRQGAREKLFF.